Listed below are T cell receptor beta chains from one sample, sequenced in a study of blood T cell repertoires in COVID-19. Sequencing used immunoSEQ multiplex PCR; TCRdb keeps in-frame clones, though not all of them. The table includes more than 45,000 clones, approximately 86% detected once. The specimen was peripheral blood. All receptors come from a woman aged 80 or over with COVID-19, enrolled during active disease. The CDR3 runs from the conserved cysteine through the conserved F or W. Fields, in order: J gene, D gene, V gene, clone size, CDR3 protein, CDR3 DNA. A D gene is named only where the DNA matches it firmly. Clone size, where shown, is once, few, many, or a class for clones that have expanded.

J: TRBJ2-7
D: .
V: TRBV9
size: .
CDR3: CASSVQGQSYEQYF
DNA: TGTGCCAGCAGCGTTCAGGGGCAATCCTACGAGCAGTACTTC

J: TRBJ2-1
D: TRBD2
V: TRBV7-2
size: .
CDR3: CASSVRSGGLYNEQFF
DNA: TGTGCCAGCAGCGTACGAAGCGGGGGGCTTTACAATGAGCAGTTCTTC

J: TRBJ2-7
D: TRBD1
V: TRBV5-1
size: .
CDR3: CASRNPGTGESLF
DNA: TGCGCCAGCAGGAATCCCGGGACAGGTGAGTCCCTCTTC

J: TRBJ1-2
D: .
V: TRBV27
size: .
CDR3: CASSPREGLNYGYTF
DNA: TGTGCCAGCAGCCCCCGAGAGGGACTTAACTATGGCTACACCTTC

J: TRBJ1-1
D: .
V: TRBV15
size: .
CDR3: CATSRGAGTINTEAFF
DNA: TGTGCCACCAGCAGAGGAGCGGGGACCATCAACACTGAAGCTTTCTTT

J: TRBJ2-3
D: TRBD2
V: TRBV2
size: once
CDR3: CASRGLDPRTDTQYF
DNA: TGTGCCAGCAGGGGACTAGATCCGCGCACAGATACGCAGTATTTT

J: TRBJ1-1
D: TRBD1
V: TRBV29-1
size: .
CDR3: CSVEKGQGTEAFF
DNA: TGCAGCGTCGAGAAGGGACAGGGCACTGAAGCTTTCTTT

J: TRBJ2-3
D: TRBD2
V: TRBV5-6
size: .
CDR3: CASSSGVSGGRTDTQYF
DNA: TGTGCCAGCAGCTCAGGGGTCAGCGGGGGGCGCACAGATACGCAGTATTTT

J: TRBJ1-4
D: .
V: TRBV15
size: .
CDR3: CATSRDQGINEKLFF
DNA: TGTGCCACCAGCAGAGATCAGGGGATTAATGAAAAACTGTTTTTT

J: TRBJ2-1
D: TRBD1
V: TRBV7-9
size: .
CDR3: CASSLGDSQGYNEQFF
DNA: TGTGCCAGCAGCTTAGGGGACAGTCAAGGGTACAATGAGCAGTTCTTC

J: TRBJ1-5
D: .
V: TRBV6-5
size: .
CDR3: CASRPGNSNQPQHF
DNA: TGTGCCAGCAGACCAGGGAATAGCAATCAGCCCCAGCATTTT

J: TRBJ1-1
D: .
V: TRBV6-5
size: .
CDR3: CALRNTEAFF
DNA: TGTGCCTTGAGGAACACTGAAGCTTTCTTT

J: TRBJ1-2
D: .
V: TRBV6-5
size: .
CDR3: CASMGGGGGYTF
DNA: TGTGCCAGCATGGGCGGGGGGGGAGGCTACACCTTC

J: TRBJ1-5
D: .
V: TRBV6-6
size: .
CDR3: CASSLEQRSYSNQPQHF
DNA: TGTGCCAGCAGTCTTGAACAACGGAGTTATAGCAATCAGCCCCAGCATTTT

J: TRBJ2-3
D: .
V: TRBV7-7
size: .
CDR3: CASSTGLSSTDTQYF
DNA: TGTGCTAGCAGCACCGGACTCTCTAGCACAGATACGCAGTATTTT

J: TRBJ1-1
D: TRBD1
V: TRBV10-3
size: .
CDR3: CAISARTGGNTEAFF
DNA: TGTGCCATCAGTGCCCGAACAGGGGGTAACACTGAAGCTTTCTTT

J: TRBJ2-2
D: TRBD1
V: TRBV15
size: .
CDR3: CATSRAGQANTGELFF
DNA: TGTGCCACCAGCAGAGCCGGACAGGCCAACACCGGGGAGCTGTTTTTT

J: TRBJ1-4
D: .
V: TRBV19
size: .
CDR3: CASRGAATNEKLFF
DNA: TGTGCCAGTAGGGGGGCTGCAACTAATGAAAAACTGTTTTTT

J: TRBJ2-7
D: .
V: TRBV7-2
size: .
CDR3: CASSLNRVGPYEQYF
DNA: TGTGCCAGCAGCTTAAACAGGGTAGGCCCCTACGAGCAGTACTTC

J: TRBJ2-2
D: .
V: TRBV5-4
size: .
CDR3: CASSLVGSTGELFF
DNA: TGTGCCAGCAGCTTGGTGGGGAGCACCGGGGAGCTGTTTTTT

J: TRBJ2-7
D: .
V: TRBV7-9
size: .
CDR3: CASSLKAGHSDYEQYF
DNA: TGTGCCAGCAGCTTAAAAGCAGGGCATTCCGACTACGAGCAGTACTTC

J: TRBJ2-7
D: TRBD1
V: TRBV11-2
size: .
CDR3: CASRLTGGRYEQYF
DNA: TGTGCCAGCAGACTGACAGGGGGTCGGTACGAGCAGTACTTC

J: TRBJ1-2
D: .
V: TRBV6-1
size: .
CDR3: CASSEALAVSYGYTF
DNA: TGTGCCAGCAGTGAAGCCCTTGCAGTCTCCTATGGCTACACCTTC

J: TRBJ1-4
D: TRBD1
V: TRBV6-1
size: .
CDR3: CASSEGQGVGEKLFF
DNA: TGTGCCAGCAGTGAAGGACAGGGGGTGGGTGAAAAACTGTTTTTT

J: TRBJ2-1
D: TRBD2
V: TRBV30
size: .
CDR3: CAWSPRVRGGHNEQFF
DNA: TGTGCCTGGAGCCCCCGTGTCCGGGGGGGACACAATGAGCAGTTCTTC

J: TRBJ2-2
D: .
V: TRBV5-1
size: .
CDR3: CASKYGVTNTGELFF
DNA: TGCGCCAGCAAGTACGGAGTAACGAACACCGGGGAGCTGTTTTTT

J: TRBJ1-1
D: TRBD1
V: TRBV25-1
size: few
CDR3: CASSDTGVMNTEAFF
DNA: TGTGCCAGCAGTGATACAGGGGTCATGAACACTGAAGCTTTCTTT

J: TRBJ1-5
D: .
V: TRBV7-2
size: .
CDR3: CASSLGAGSNQPQHF
DNA: TGTGCCAGCAGCTTAGGGGCAGGTAGCAATCAGCCCCAGCATTTT

J: TRBJ1-4
D: .
V: TRBV3-1/TRBV3-2
size: .
CDR3: CASSQDMGRGGKLFF
DNA: TGTGCCAGCAGCCAAGATATGGGGAGGGGTGGAAAACTGTTTTTT

J: TRBJ1-1
D: .
V: TRBV2
size: .
CDR3: CASSPYTEAFF
DNA: TGTGCCAGCAGCCCTTACACTGAAGCTTTCTTT

J: TRBJ2-5
D: .
V: TRBV15
size: .
CDR3: CATSRGGVETQYF
DNA: TGTGCCACCAGCAGAGGGGGCGTGGAGACCCAGTACTTC

J: TRBJ2-7
D: TRBD2
V: TRBV5-6
size: .
CDR3: CASSRFSGGPNEQYF
DNA: TGTGCCAGCAGCCGATTTAGCGGGGGACCCAACGAGCAGTACTTC

J: TRBJ1-1
D: .
V: TRBV7-9
size: .
CDR3: CASTYGKNTEAFF
DNA: TGTGCCAGCACTTACGGGAAGAACACTGAAGCTTTCTTT

J: TRBJ2-7
D: TRBD1
V: TRBV5-1
size: .
CDR3: CASSPDRIYEQYF
DNA: TGCGCCAGCAGCCCGGACAGGATCTACGAGCAGTACTTC

J: TRBJ2-2
D: .
V: TRBV6-1
size: .
CDR3: CASSVPPGGWTGELFF
DNA: TGTGCCAGCAGTGTCCCACCCGGAGGATGGACCGGGGAGCTGTTTTTT

J: TRBJ1-5
D: .
V: TRBV19
size: .
CDR3: CASSFIPGDIHQPQHF
DNA: TGTGCCAGTAGTTTCATACCGGGGGATATCCATCAGCCCCAGCATTTT

J: TRBJ1-2
D: TRBD1
V: TRBV15
size: .
CDR3: CATSRGDRELYGYTF
DNA: TGTGCCACCAGCAGAGGGGACAGGGAACTCTATGGCTACACCTTC

J: TRBJ1-1
D: .
V: TRBV5-1
size: .
CDR3: CASTPPTDTEAFF
DNA: TGCGCCAGCACACCACCGACAGACACTGAAGCTTTCTTT

J: TRBJ1-1
D: .
V: TRBV5-1
size: .
CDR3: CASSLQGNTEAFF
DNA: TGCGCCAGCAGCTTACAGGGGAACACTGAAGCTTTCTTT

J: TRBJ1-5
D: .
V: TRBV6-5
size: .
CDR3: CASSFQRGRGVQPQHF
DNA: TGTGCCAGCAGTTTCCAAAGGGGCAGGGGCGTACAGCCCCAGCATTTT

J: TRBJ1-5
D: .
V: TRBV24-1
size: .
CDR3: CATSDSRLVSNQPQHF
DNA: TGTGCCACCAGTGATTCACGGTTAGTTAGCAATCAGCCCCAGCATTTT

J: TRBJ1-1
D: .
V: TRBV6-5
size: .
CDR3: CASSYSDQGTEAFF
DNA: TGTGCCAGCAGTTACTCCGACCAGGGGACTGAAGCTTTCTTT

J: TRBJ1-2
D: .
V: TRBV2
size: .
CDR3: CASSAEGVYGYTF
DNA: TGTGCCAGCAGTGCTGAGGGGGTCTATGGCTACACCTTC

J: TRBJ1-4
D: .
V: TRBV30
size: .
CDR3: CAWDPTGRSEKLFF
DNA: TGTGCCTGGGACCCAACCGGGAGGTCTGAAAAACTGTTTTTT

J: TRBJ2-3
D: TRBD2
V: TRBV10-1
size: .
CDR3: CASSESAGGGTDTQYF
DNA: TGCGCCAGCAGTGAGTCTGCGGGGGGGGGCACAGATACGCAGTATTTT

J: TRBJ1-1
D: .
V: TRBV12-3/TRBV12-4
size: .
CDR3: CASSFSPNTEAFF
DNA: TGTGCCAGCAGTTTTAGCCCGAACACTGAAGCTTTCTTT

J: TRBJ1-3
D: TRBD1
V: TRBV7-2
size: .
CDR3: CASSSQGAISGNTIYF
DNA: TGTGCCAGCAGCTCCCAGGGGGCCATCTCTGGAAACACCATATATTTT

J: TRBJ1-3
D: .
V: TRBV30
size: .
CDR3: CAWKYSDRGNTIYF
DNA: TGTGCCTGGAAATACTCGGACAGAGGAAACACCATATATTTT

J: TRBJ2-7
D: TRBD1
V: TRBV2
size: .
CDR3: CASSDPGDRVVSYEQYF
DNA: TGTGCCAGCAGTGACCCTGGAGACAGGGTGGTGAGTTACGAGCAGTACTTC

J: TRBJ2-5
D: .
V: TRBV30
size: once
CDR3: CAWRSSGTQYF
DNA: TGTGCCTGGAGATCCAGTGGGACCCAGTACTTC

J: TRBJ1-4
D: TRBD1
V: TRBV19
size: .
CDR3: CATTGRQGAEKLFF
DNA: TGTGCCACCACCGGGCGGCAGGGGGCGGAAAAACTGTTTTTT

J: TRBJ2-2
D: TRBD1
V: TRBV6-5
size: once
CDR3: CASHKQGTGELFF
DNA: TGTGCCAGCCACAAACAGGGGACCGGGGAGCTGTTTTTT

J: TRBJ2-3
D: TRBD1
V: TRBV5-4
size: .
CDR3: CASSPRGTTDTQYF
DNA: TGTGCCAGCAGTCCCAGGGGGACCACAGATACGCAGTATTTT

J: TRBJ1-1
D: TRBD1
V: TRBV2
size: .
CDR3: CASRRAVWTGGGSTEAFF
DNA: TGTGCCAGCCGCCGAGCTGTTTGGACAGGGGGAGGGAGCACTGAAGCTTTCTTT

J: TRBJ1-2
D: TRBD1
V: TRBV5-1
size: .
CDR3: CASSVGQGGYGYTF
DNA: TGCGCCAGCAGCGTGGGACAGGGTGGTTATGGCTACACCTTC

J: TRBJ2-7
D: TRBD2
V: TRBV7-8
size: .
CDR3: CASSSREGFSYEQYF
DNA: TGTGCCAGCAGCTCCAGGGAGGGGTTCTCCTACGAGCAGTACTTC

J: TRBJ2-3
D: .
V: TRBV5-1
size: .
CDR3: CASSFGGLSTDTQYF
DNA: TGCGCCAGCAGCTTCGGGGGTCTCAGCACAGATACGCAGTATTTT

J: TRBJ2-7
D: TRBD1
V: TRBV18
size: .
CDR3: CASSPLPGTASYEQYF
DNA: TGTGCCAGCTCACCACTTCCCGGGACAGCTTCCTACGAGCAGTACTTC

J: TRBJ1-3
D: .
V: TRBV6-5
size: .
CDR3: CASSYSTGYGNTIYF
DNA: TGTGCCAGCAGTTACTCGACAGGCTACGGAAACACCATATATTTT